The 13 T cell receptor beta chains below all came from one sample that was sequenced in a study of identical twins. Using its own MiXCR run on the 5' RACE reads, TCRdb lists one record per CDR3 protein. The sample lists a few hundred thousand distinct CDR3 sequences, roughly 13% occurring once. The same data also went into a second study, on yellow fever vaccine responses in identical twins.

The sequencing input was memory (CD45RO+) T cells sorted from blood. These receptors were taken from a woman under 30 in good health.

The chain has TRBV5-5 and TRBJ2-7; a weak D match, TRBD1 (6 bases). The CDR3 is 14 amino acids. The V end lost 0 bases, the J end lost 3 bases, and 10 bases lay between the germline ends. The germline V gene has CDR1 SGHKS and CDR2 YYEKEE (reference sequence). CDR3 sequence (DNA): TGTGCCAGCAGCTTGGGGCCAGGGGTCTACGAGCAGTACTTC. Protein product: CASSLGPGVYEQYF.

The chain joins TRBV9 to TRBJ2-3; 11 positions match TRBD2. The CDR3 is 15 residues long. Germline V gene sequence: CDR1 SGDLS, CDR2 YYNGEE. Germline trimming cut 10 bases from V and 3 bases from J; bases unmatched to any gene: 10. The CDR3 here is CASKGGTSGTDTQYF. The DNA of the CDR3 is TGTGCCTCCAAGGGGGGGACTAGCGGTACAGATACGCAGTATTTT.

This clonotype showed up just a few times. The rearrangement joins TRBV12-3 or TRBV12-4 to TRBJ1-1; the D gene is possibly TRBD1 (6 bases). V was pared by 3 bases and J by 2 bases, with 10 bases between. CDR3 size: 14 residues. The DNA of the CDR3 is TGTGCCAGCAGTTTGCCGGGACATAACACTGAAGCTTTCTTT. It is translated as CASSLPGHNTEAFF.

This chain connects TRBV5-6 to TRBJ1-5, with 9 bases that match TRBD1. CDR3 length: 14 residues. J was trimmed by 7 bases and V by 3 bases; bases with no gene match: 5. Germline CDR1 reads SGHDT; CDR2 reads YYEEEE. This chain's CDR3 is CASSSGTGSQPQHF. The CDR3 nucleotides are TGTGCCAGCAGCTCCGGGACAGGGTCGCAGCCCCAGCATTTT.

V gene TRBV6-5 combines with J gene TRBJ2-5; 8 bases are a match to TRBD1. There are 12 residues in the CDR3. Germline CDR1 MNHEY, CDR2 SVGAGI. After removal of 6 bases from V and 4 bases from J, the junction contained 1 base not matched to a gene. The CDR3 nucleotides read TGTGCCAGCAGGGACAGGGCAGAGACCCAGTACTTC. This codes for CASRDRAETQYF.

This clonotype was counted only a few times. V usage is TRBV12-3 or TRBV12-4 and J usage is TRBJ2-4; 9 bases line up with TRBD1. V trimming: 0 bases; J trimming: 3 bases; junction bases outside the gene matches: 9. CDR3 length equals 18 residues. CDR3 bases: TGTGCCAGCAGTTTAGCGCTCGGGACAGGGTCGGGCAAAAACATTCAGTACTTC. This encodes CASSLALGTGSGKNIQYF.

This clonotype was found many times. The chain employs TRBV13 and TRBJ2-3, with D maybe TRBD2 (6 bases). This CDR3 comprises 16 residues. The germline V and J ends were trimmed by 2 bases and 2 bases, with 14 bases remaining between them. Germline lookup yields CDR1 PRHDT and CDR2 FYEKMQ (reference sequence). The CDR3 reads CASSLSVGGPTDTQYF. CDR3 DNA: TGTGCCAGCAGCTTATCCGTGGGGGGACCCACAGATACGCAGTATTTT.

This clonotype turned up a few times. V gene TRBV20-1 combines with J gene TRBJ2-3; TRBD2 matches at 10 bases. The length of the CDR3 is 15 residues. Germline lookup yields CDR1 DFQATT and CDR2 SNEGSKA (reference sequence). The ends lost 2 bases at V and 4 bases at J; junction bases unmatched: 6. In nucleotides, the CDR3 is TGCAGTGCTAGAAACCTAGCGGGAGTATCAGATACGCAGTATTTT. It specifies CSARNLAGVSDTQYF.

The V gene is TRBV7-9, the J gene TRBJ1-1; 8 nucleotides match TRBD1. Germline values: CDR1 SEHNR, CDR2 FQNEAQ (reference sequence). The CDR3 has 14 amino acids. The V and J ends lost 1 base and 11 bases, in that order; junction bases with no gene match: 9. This CDR3 reads CASSLGGGTGDAFF. The CDR3 DNA is TGTGCCAGCAGCTTAGGAGGCGGGACAGGTGACGCTTTCTTT. Supplemented by reference TRBV7-9 and TRBJ1-1, the full variable domain reads DTGVSQNPRHKITKRGQNVTFRCDPISEHNRLYWYRQTLGQGPEFLTYFQNEAQLEKSRLLSDRFSAERPKGSFSTLEIQRTEQGDSAMYLCASSLGGGTGDAFFGQGTRLTVV.

This clonotype was detected a few times. The chain combines TRBV13 with TRBJ2-4; 10 bases align to TRBD2. Germline V gene data show CDR1 as PRHDT and CDR2 as FYEKMQ (reference sequence). This CDR3 spans 21 amino acids. V was clipped by 3 bases and J by 6 bases; unmatched bases: 23. The CDR3 loop is CASSFTPGTSVRPNEGNIQYF. The CDR3 DNA reads TGTGCCAGCAGCTTCACTCCCGGGACTAGCGTACGACCCAATGAGGGAAACATTCAGTACTTC.

This clonotype was counted only a few times. The CDR3, as DNA: TGTGCCAGCGAAAGGGACCTCGGCCAAGAGACCCAGTACTTC. Residues: CASERDLGQETQYF. V and J are TRBV2 and TRBJ2-5; D assignment may be TRBD1 or TRBD2 (5 bases each). Germline V gene lookup returns CDR1 SNHLY and CDR2 FYNNEI. CDR3 length equals 14 residues. Trimming removed 8 bases at V and 1 base at J, with 14 bases between.

This clonotype has only a few counts. V usage is TRBV10-3 and J usage is TRBJ2-3; D is undetermined. This CDR3 has 17 amino acids. V was clipped by 6 bases and J by 1 base, with 20 bases between them. Germline lookup yields CDR1 ENHRY and CDR2 SYGVKD. The CDR3 sequence: CAISGPVSDARTDTQYF. The DNA for the CDR3 is TGTGCCATCAGCGGCCCCGTGAGCGACGCCCGCACAGATACGCAGTATTTT.

The sample holds many counts of this clonotype. V gene TRBV2 combines with J gene TRBJ2-7, with TRBD2 identical over 16 bases. The CDR3 loop spans 15 amino acids. Trimming took 4 bases from V and 11 from J; bases not matched to a gene: 8. Germline V lookup: CDR1 SNHLY, CDR2 FYNNEI. CDR3 loop: CASSAGLAGGRVEYF. In nucleotides, the CDR3 is TGTGCCAGCAGTGCGGGACTAGCGGGAGGGCGTGTGGAGTACTTC. Together with reference TRBV2 and TRBJ2-7, the CDR3 gives the full variable domain: EPEVTQTPSHQVTQMGQEVILRCVPISNHLYFYWYRQILGQKVEFLVSFYNNEISEKSEIFDDQFSVERPDGSNFTLKIRSTKLEDSAMYFCASSAGLAGGRVEYFGPGTRLTVT.